This entry features one T cell receptor beta chain sequence. Its antigen is currently unknown. This sample was included in a study of cytomegalovirus exposure and HLA in healthy donors. Regarding the study as a whole: Later analysis identified a missense DCLRE1C variant that was linked to TCR beta V- and J-gene trimming. Later analysis identified several of the most significant clusters that appeared linked to common viral pathogens.

The PCR made use of 60 Vbeta and 13 Jbeta primers. Sequencing was performed with immunoSEQ multiplex PCR; in TCRdb, only in-frame clones are kept and a portion is missing. The sample records about 160,000 clones, just under 65% being singletons. This CDR3 region has 10 residues. Germline V gene data show CDR1 as MNHNY and CDR2 as SVGAGI (reference sequence). Trimming removed 8 bases from V and 7 bases from J, with 6 bases in between. The rearrangement uses TRBV6-6 and TRBJ2-1, with a weak D call TRBD1 (5 bases). The source is a woman aged 60-70 years in good health and CMV-seropositive. The sample consisted of PBMCs. CDR3 DNA: TGTGCCAGCGGGGCGAATGAGCAGTTCTTC. It codes for CASGANEQFF.